Sequencing of this T cell receptor (beta chain) was carried out in a study of T cells after yellow fever vaccination. The study made its TCR cDNA through 5'RACE template switching. That step introduced a universal primer site along with UMIs. Via MiXCR, TCRdb re-called the 5' RACE reads, giving one row per CDR3 protein. Among just under 600,000 distinct CDR3 sequences listed, approximately 15% were seen once. Study conclusions and caveats: The study re-detected most primary-vaccination clones after the booster (about 95% CD4, roughly 88% CD8). FACS-sorted repertoires could contain abundant clonotypes contaminating from the bulk population. It was the secondary response that reached its peak faster, day 5 versus 15, but it was weaker.

About this clonotype itself: Its target is unknown. A clone one base away is much larger, so this may be a read error.

The CDR3 contains 17 residues. In germline, CDR1 is LGHNA, CDR2 YSLEER. The chain is built from TRBV4-3 and TRBJ2-1; 8 bases are a match to TRBD2. The sequenced sample was PBMCs, obtained on the day of the yellow fever booster vaccination. The source of this sequence is a man aged 25 to 45 who received the YFV17D yellow fever vaccine. CDR3 protein: CASSQSAGANSYNKQFF. In nucleotides, the CDR3 is TGCGCCAGCAGCCAATCAGCGGGAGCCAACTCCTACAATAAGCAGTTCTTC.